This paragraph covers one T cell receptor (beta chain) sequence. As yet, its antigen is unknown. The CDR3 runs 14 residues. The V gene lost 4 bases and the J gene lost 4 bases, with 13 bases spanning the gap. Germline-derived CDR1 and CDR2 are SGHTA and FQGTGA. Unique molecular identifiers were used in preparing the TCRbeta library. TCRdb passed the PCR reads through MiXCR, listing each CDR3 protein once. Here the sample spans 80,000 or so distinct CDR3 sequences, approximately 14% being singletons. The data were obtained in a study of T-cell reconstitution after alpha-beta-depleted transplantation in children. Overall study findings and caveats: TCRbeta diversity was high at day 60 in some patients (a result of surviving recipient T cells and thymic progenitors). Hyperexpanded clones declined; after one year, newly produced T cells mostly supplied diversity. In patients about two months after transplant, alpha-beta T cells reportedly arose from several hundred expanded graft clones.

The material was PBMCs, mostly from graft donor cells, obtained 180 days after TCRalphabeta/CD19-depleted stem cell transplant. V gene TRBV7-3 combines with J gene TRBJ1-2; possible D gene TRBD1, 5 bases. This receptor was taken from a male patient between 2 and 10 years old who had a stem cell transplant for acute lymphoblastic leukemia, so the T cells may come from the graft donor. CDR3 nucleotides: TGTGCCAGCAGCTATATCAGGGTTGCCTATGGCTACACCTTC. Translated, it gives CASSYIRVAYGYTF. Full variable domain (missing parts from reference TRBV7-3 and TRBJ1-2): GAGVSQTPSNKVTEKGKYVELRCDPISGHTALYWYRQSLGQGPEFLIYFQGTGAADDSGLPNDRFFAVRPEGSVSTLKIQRTERGDSAVYLCASSYIRVAYGYTFGSGTRLTVV.